A single sample gave rise to the 25 T cell receptor beta chains below, sequenced in a study of identical twins. TCRdb reanalysed the 5' RACE reads using MiXCR and keeps one entry per CDR3 protein. The table shows under 1 million distinct CDR3 sequences, with approximately 13% occurring only once. The same sample was also studied in work on yellow fever vaccine responses in identical twins.

The material sequenced was PBMCs. The receptors derive from a woman under 30 in good health.

The chain carries TRBV10-3 and TRBJ2-7; TRBD1 aligns across 9 bases. Germline V gene data show CDR1 as ENHRY and CDR2 as SYGVKD. The CDR3 totals 14 residues. Unmatched junction bases numbered 6, after V lost 6 bases and J lost 3 bases. The DNA for the CDR3 is TGTGCCATCAGACAACCGGGACAGGGCTACGAGCAGTACGTC. Amino acid sequence: CAIRQPGQGYEQYV.

The chain carries TRBV15 and TRBJ2-3, with D possibly TRBD2 on 5 matching bases. Trimming stripped 0 bases from V and 3 bases from J, with 10 bases between. The CDR3 runs 15 residues. Germline CDR1 LNHNV, CDR2 YYDKDF (reference sequence). The CDR3, as DNA: TGTGCCACCAGCAGAGATACGCTAGCAACAGATACGCAGTATTTT. This translates into CATSRDTLATDTQYF.

This clonotype has just a few counts. This chain links TRBV9 with TRBJ2-1; D is tentatively TRBD1 or TRBD2 (6 bases each). The CDR3 has 15 amino acids. The germline V and J ends were trimmed by 4 bases and 3 bases, with 14 bases remaining between them. CDR1 is SGDLS, CDR2 YYNGEE, per germline. CDR3 in amino acids: CASSQEGGGYNEQFF. CDR3 coding DNA: TGTGCCAGCAGCCAAGAGGGGGGAGGCTACAATGAGCAGTTCTTC.

This clonotype has more than one count but fewer than ten. This chain uses TRBV5-1 with TRBJ1-2; TRBD1 agrees at 7 bases. Per germline, CDR1 SGHRS and CDR2 YFSETQ. V gave up 2 bases and J gave up 6 bases; unmatched junction bases: 7. This CDR3 contains 14 residues. The CDR3 is CASSFDSRGDGYTF. The CDR3 region has the DNA TGCGCCAGCAGCTTTGATTCCAGGGGGGATGGCTACACCTTC.

The chain is built from TRBV5-1 and TRBJ2-1, with 11 bases fitting TRBD1. From germline, CDR1 is SGHRS and CDR2 YFSETQ. The junction had 11 bases not matched to a gene; V was cut back by 4 bases and J by 8 bases. This CDR3 is built from 16 residues. The CDR3 protein is CASSADRDRGGHEQFF. As DNA, the CDR3 is TGCGCCAGCAGCGCGGACCGGGACAGGGGGGGCCATGAGCAGTTCTTC.

J is TRBJ1-5 and V is TRBV28; D is perhaps TRBD1 (6 bases). The CDR3 sequence is 17 residues long. The germline V and J ends were trimmed by 6 bases and 0 bases, with 18 bases remaining between them. The germline V gene has CDR1 MDHEN and CDR2 SYDVKM. The CDR3 is CASSPGGTFYSNQPQHF. The CDR3 DNA follows: TGTGCCAGCAGCCCTGGAGGGACATTTTATAGCAATCAGCCCCAGCATTTT.

J is TRBJ2-2 and V is TRBV2; D might be TRBD2 (6 bases). This CDR3 has 12 amino acids. From germline, CDR1 is SNHLY and CDR2 FYNNEI. Between the trimmed V and J ends, which lost 7 bases and 6 bases, there was a span of 9 bases. CDR3 in amino acids: CASKWGAGELFF. The DNA of the CDR3 is TGTGCCAGCAAATGGGGGGCCGGGGAGCTGTTTTTT.

This clonotype was seen more than once but under ten times. This chain joins TRBV12-3 or TRBV12-4 and TRBJ2-7; 7 bases are shared with TRBD2. V shed 6 bases, J shed 4 bases, and the junction held 9 bases outside the gene matches. CDR3 size: 14 residues. CDR3 DNA sequence: TGTGCCAGCAGCACTGTACTAGCGAGTTACGAGCAGTACTTC. As protein: CASSTVLASYEQYF.

CDR3 sequence: CSVKGGTDTGELFF. The CDR3 DNA follows: TGCAGTGTAAAGGGTGGGACGGACACCGGGGAGCTGTTTTTT. The rearrangement joins TRBV20-1 to TRBJ2-2; the D gene could be TRBD1 or TRBD2 (5 bases each). CDR3 length equals 14 residues. The ends were cut back, 7 bases at V and 3 bases at J, with 15 bases in the middle. Germline V gives CDR1 DFQATT, CDR2 SNEGSKA (reference sequence).

The chain combines TRBV20-1 with TRBJ2-7; the match to TRBD2 covers 11 bases. Germline lookup yields CDR1 DFQATT and CDR2 SNEGSKA (reference sequence). The V segment lost 6 bases and the J segment 2 bases; nucleotides outside the gene matches: 3. The length of the CDR3 is 13 residues. DNA of the CDR3: TGCAGTGCCATAGCGGGAGGGGCCTACGAGCAGTACTTC. This gives the protein CSAIAGGAYEQYF.

The chain is built from TRBV25-1 and TRBJ1-2; tentative D call: TRBD1 (6 bases). Per germline, CDR1 MGHDK and CDR2 SYGVNS. Trimming took 3 bases from V and 3 from J, leaving 11 bases between them. CDR3 length equals 14 residues. CDR3 sequence (DNA): TGTGCCAGCAGTGAGGGGGGGCGAGACTATGGCTACACCTTC. Amino acid sequence: CASSEGGRDYGYTF.

The chain carries TRBV6-5 and TRBJ2-7, with D maybe TRBD2 (6 bases). The CDR3 is 16 residues long. The germline CDR1 and CDR2 sequences are MNHEY and SVGAGI. V was cut by 2 bases and J by 0 bases, with 14 bases left in between. Here the CDR3 reads CASSYRFSGNSYEQYF. For the CDR3, the DNA is TGTGCCAGCAGTTACCGGTTTAGCGGAAACTCCTACGAGCAGTACTTC.

This clonotype was counted only a few times. The V call is TRBV6-1, the J call TRBJ2-1; 7 bases match TRBD1. The CDR3 sequence is 14 residues long. V shed 6 bases, J shed 7 bases, and the junction held 9 bases outside the gene matches. The germline CDR1 and CDR2 sequences are MNHNS and SASEGT. The CDR3: CASRARQGGNEQFF. For the CDR3, the DNA is TGTGCCAGCAGAGCACGACAGGGCGGGAATGAGCAGTTCTTC.

This clonotype came up many times. The rearrangement joins TRBV14 to TRBJ2-7; D is uncertain. Deletions cut 3 bases from V and 6 bases from J, with 12 bases between. The CDR3 covers 13 residues. Per germline, CDR1 SGHDN and CDR2 FVKESK. This CDR3 is CASSQTSVGEQYV. The CDR3, as DNA: TGTGCCAGCAGCCAGACCTCAGTGGGCGAGCAGTACGTC.

This clonotype was counted a few times. V is TRBV29-1 and J is TRBJ2-3; unclear D gene. CDR1 is SQVTM and CDR2 is ANQGSEA in the germline V gene. V was shortened by 4 bases and J by 0 bases, with 14 bases between the two germline ends. This CDR3 comprises 15 residues. CDR3 nucleotides: TGCAGCGTTGTTTTAACGGCCACTAGCACAGATACGCAGTATTTT. Its protein product is CSVVLTATSTDTQYF.

This clonotype appeared a few times. V and J are TRBV7-6 and TRBJ2-2; 10 positions match TRBD2. CDR3 size: 17 residues. V lost 5 bases and J lost 4; bases outside the gene matches: 10. Germline values: CDR1 SGHVS, CDR2 FNYEAQ. CDR3 bases: TGTGCCAGCAGCGATAAGCGGGGGGGCGACGGCACCGGGGAGCTGTTTTTT. It yields the protein CASSDKRGGDGTGELFF.

This clonotype was picked up a small number of times. This chain connects TRBV12-3 or TRBV12-4 to TRBJ2-7; TRBD1 aligns across 7 bases. Trimming at V came to 1 base and at J to 4 bases, leaving 1 base not matched to a gene. This CDR3 has 13 residues. This CDR3 is CASSLVQGYEQYV. CDR3 in DNA: TGTGCCAGCAGTTTAGTACAGGGGTACGAGCAGTACGTC.

The V call is TRBV10-3, the J call TRBJ2-1, with D perhaps TRBD1 (6 bases). The CDR3 length is 13 residues. The germline CDR1 and CDR2 sequences are ENHRY and SYGVKD. Trimming left V 2 bases short and J 7 bases short, with 9 bases between. The CDR3 DNA reads TGTGCCATCAGTGAGAGGACAGATAATGAGCAGTTCTTC. Translation: CAISERTDNEQFF.

This clonotype was seen many times. The rearrangement joins TRBV5-1 to TRBJ1-1; D gene ambiguous. This CDR3 has 13 residues. Per germline, CDR1 SGHRS and CDR2 YFSETQ. V dropped 3 bases and J dropped 7 bases, with 13 bases sitting between them. This CDR3 is CASSYGGDFEAFF. DNA of the CDR3: TGCGCCAGCAGCTATGGAGGTGACTTTGAAGCTTTCTTT.

This clonotype was picked up many times. CDR3 protein: CATSSRGQSYNSPLHF. The CDR3 DNA reads as TGTGCCACCAGCAGCAGAGGACAGTCATATAATTCACCCCTCCACTTT. This sequence joins TRBV15 and TRBJ1-6; D possibly corresponds to TRBD1 (6 bases). CDR1 and CDR2 (germline): LNHNV, YYDKDF (reference sequence). The CDR3 has 16 amino acids. V lost 3 bases, J lost 4 bases, and 13 bases lay in between.

The chain carries TRBV27 and TRBJ2-1; 13 bases align to TRBD2. Germline assignment: CDR1 MNHEY and CDR2 SMNVEV (reference sequence). V trimming: 10 bases; J trimming: 7 bases; junction bases outside the gene matches: 13. The CDR3 consists of 16 residues. The CDR3 DNA sequence: TGTGCCACCCAGACTAGCGGGGGGCCTGCTCTGAATGAGCAGTTCTTC. It is translated as CATQTSGGPALNEQFF.

This clonotype was recorded a few times. This chain connects TRBV12-3 or TRBV12-4 to TRBJ2-1, with a possible D match to TRBD2 (5 bases). The V end lost 1 base, the J end lost 9 bases, and 13 bases lay between the germline ends. This CDR3 spans 14 amino acids. CDR3 region: CASSLGGSFGEQFF. CDR3 in DNA: TGTGCCAGCAGTTTAGGTGGGAGTTTCGGTGAGCAGTTCTTC.

The table lists this clonotype with a few counts. V is TRBV6-5 and J is TRBJ2-5, with 11 bases aligning to TRBD2. V trimming: 4 bases; J trimming: 7 bases; junction bases outside the gene matches: 8. This CDR3 is 15 amino acids long. From germline, CDR1 is MNHEY and CDR2 SVGAGI. The CDR3 sequence: CASSSPGLAEGTQYF. The CDR3 DNA reads TGTGCCAGCAGTTCACCGGGACTAGCGGAAGGGACCCAGTACTTC.

This clonotype appeared many times. The gene calls are TRBV5-1 and TRBJ2-7, with a tentative D call TRBD1 (6 bases). Germline V gene data show CDR1 as SGHRS and CDR2 as YFSETQ. The CDR3 is 15 residues long. The V and J ends lost 5 bases and 6 bases respectively, with 21 bases between them. CDR3 coding DNA: TGCGCCAGCAGTATCTCGACAGGCACACGGGTCGAGCAGTACGTC. It translates to CASSISTGTRVEQYV.

This clonotype was recorded a few times. This chain connects TRBV19 to TRBJ1-2, with D unresolved. The V gene lost 5 bases and the J gene lost 3 bases, with 10 bases spanning the gap. The germline gives CDR1 LNHDA, CDR2 SQIVND (reference sequence). The CDR3 loop spans 13 amino acids. CDR3 nucleotides: TGTGCCAGTAGTGTTCACGGGGACTATGGCTACACCTTC. It is translated as CASSVHGDYGYTF.